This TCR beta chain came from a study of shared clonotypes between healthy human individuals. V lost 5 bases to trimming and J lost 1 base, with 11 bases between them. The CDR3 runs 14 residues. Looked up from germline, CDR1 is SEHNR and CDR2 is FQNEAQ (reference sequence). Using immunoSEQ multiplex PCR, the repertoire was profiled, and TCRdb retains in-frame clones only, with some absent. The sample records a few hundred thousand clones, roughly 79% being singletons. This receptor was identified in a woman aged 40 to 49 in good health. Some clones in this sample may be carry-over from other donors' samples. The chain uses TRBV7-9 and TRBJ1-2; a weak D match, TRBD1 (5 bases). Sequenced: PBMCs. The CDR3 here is CASSPQGLNYGYTF. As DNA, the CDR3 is TGTGCCAGCAGCCCCCAGGGACTTAACTATGGCTACACCTTC. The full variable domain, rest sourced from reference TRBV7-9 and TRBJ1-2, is DTGVSQNPRHKITKRGQNVTFRCDPISEHNRLYWYRQTLGQGPEFLTYFQNEAQLEKSRLLSDRFSAERPKGSFSTLEIQRTEQGDSAMYLCASSPQGLNYGYTFGSGTRLTVV.